This T cell receptor (beta chain) emerged from a study of blood T cell repertoires in COVID-19. This table comes from immunoSEQ multiplex PCR, and its TCRdb copy is limited to in-frame clones, with some not included. Of approximately 250,000 clones in the sample, approximately 88% were seen once. In terms of age and location, participants ranged from roughly 18 to 90 years and lived in about 25 US areas. Germline V CDR1 and CDR2: LNHDA, SQIVND (reference sequence). V was cut by 3 bases and J by 5 bases, with 7 bases left in between. CDR3 length: 12 residues. The receptor was isolated from a woman aged 40 to 49 with acute COVID-19. The material sequenced was PBMCs or T cells enriched from blood (not recorded which). The chain employs TRBV19 and TRBJ1-2; the D is unclear. This chain's CDR3 is CASSIPGYGYTF. As DNA, the CDR3 is TGTGCCAGTAGTATCCCAGGTTATGGCTACACCTTC.